This record covers a single T cell receptor (beta chain). Followed longitudinally, the Seattle patients had been enrolled during active infection. Sequenced by immunoSEQ multiplex PCR; TCRdb stores in-frame clones only, minus some. The data hold about 120,000 clones, with around 89% observed a single time. These data are taken from a study of blood T cell repertoires in COVID-19. About the study: Sites across the United States, Italy and Spain contributed samples from acute and convalescent COVID-19. T cells, B-cell-depleted T cells, or PBMCs supplied cDNA or gDNA.

Unmatched junction bases numbered 3, after V lost 2 bases and J lost 2 bases. CDR1 and CDR2 (germline): MNHEY, SVGAGI. There are 15 residues in the CDR3. This sequence originates from a woman aged 60-75 years with COVID-19, enrolled during active disease. The chain couples TRBV6-5 to TRBJ2-5, with TRBD1 identical over 9 bases. The sequenced material came from peripheral blood. Written as DNA, the CDR3 is TGTGCCAGCAGTTACCTCGGGACAGGGCAAGAGACCCAGTACTTC. Encoded protein: CASSYLGTGQETQYF.